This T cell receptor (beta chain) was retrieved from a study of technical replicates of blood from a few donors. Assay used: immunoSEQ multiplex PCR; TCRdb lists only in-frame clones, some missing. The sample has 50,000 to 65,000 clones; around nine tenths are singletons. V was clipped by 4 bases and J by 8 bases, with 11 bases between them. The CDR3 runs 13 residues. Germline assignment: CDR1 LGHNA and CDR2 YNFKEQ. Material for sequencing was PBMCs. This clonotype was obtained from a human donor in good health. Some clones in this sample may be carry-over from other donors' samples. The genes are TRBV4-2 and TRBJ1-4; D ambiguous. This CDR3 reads CASSRSTGEKLFF. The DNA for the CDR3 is TGTGCCAGCAGCCGATCTACCGGGGAAAAACTGTTTTTT.